This entry lists 26 T cell receptor beta chains sequenced from one sample in a study of glioma-infiltrating T cells after dendritic cell vaccination. Produced via immunoSEQ multiplex PCR; TCRdb's table is partial and in-frame only. The sample has 75,000 to 100,000 clones, 79% seen once. Sequencing was performed on blood, taken before dendritic cell vaccination. Every receptor here comes from a human donor with glioblastoma.

V gene TRBV2 combines with J gene TRBJ1-1; D is unclear. Trimming took off 3 bases at V and 0 bases at J, with 26 bases between the two ends. Germline values: CDR1 SNHLY, CDR2 FYNNEI. The CDR3 has 20 residues. The CDR3 loop is CASSDDIASSIPQMNTEAFF. The DNA of the CDR3 is TGTGCCAGCAGTGACGACATCGCATCATCAATCCCCCAAATGAACACTGAAGCTTTCTTT. The variable domain in full, with the rest retrieved from reference TRBV2 and TRBJ1-1, is EPEVTQTPSHQVTQMGQEVILRCVPISNHLYFYWYRQILGQKVEFLVSFYNNEISEKSEIFDDQFSVERPDGSNFTLKIRSTKLEDSAMYFCASSDDIASSIPQMNTEAFFGQGTRLTVV.

This clone was picked up one time. The CDR3 reads CASSMYADRGPMTSNQPQHF. CDR3 DNA sequence: TGTGCCAGCAGTATGTACGCCGACAGGGGCCCCATGACCAGCAATCAGCCCCAGCATTTT. The gene calls are TRBV27 and TRBJ1-5; 8 nucleotides line up with TRBD1. V lost 5 bases, J lost 1 base, and 19 bases stayed unmatched. The CDR3 has 20 residues. Per the germline V gene, CDR1 is MNHEY and CDR2 is SMNVEV (reference sequence).

V is TRBV5-1 and J is TRBJ2-7, with D hard to call. Trimming removed 0 bases from V and 0 bases from J, with 13 bases in between. This CDR3 has 16 amino acids. Germline V gene sequence: CDR1 SGHRS, CDR2 YFSETQ. The CDR3: CASSLDWRKSSYEQYF. CDR3 sequence (DNA): TGCGCCAGCAGCTTGGATTGGCGGAAGAGCTCCTACGAGCAGTACTTC.

The V call is TRBV27, the J call TRBJ1-1; tentatively, D is TRBD1 (6 bases). The CDR3 loop spans 13 amino acids. V dropped 3 bases and J dropped 9 bases, with 14 bases sitting between them. Looked up from germline, CDR1 is MNHEY and CDR2 is SMNVEV (reference sequence). The CDR3 here is CASSFSGQTQAFF. The CDR3 DNA follows: TGTGCCAGCAGTTTTTCCGGACAGACCCAAGCTTTCTTT.

The rearrangement links TRBV7-2 to TRBJ2-5; no clear D. CDR3 size: 13 residues. Deletions cut 1 base from V and 5 bases from J, with 8 bases between. From germline, CDR1 is SGHTA and CDR2 FQGNSA. For the CDR3, the DNA is TGTGCCAGCAGCTTAGGTAGCTTGGAGACCCAGTACTTC. Translating it yields CASSLGSLETQYF.

The chain joins TRBV25-1 to TRBJ1-6; 7 nucleotides align to TRBD1. The V gene's germline CDR1 is MGHDK and CDR2 SYGVNS. V shed 6 bases and J 6 bases; nucleotides not matched to a gene: 17. This CDR3 has 18 residues. The CDR3 spells CASRGPSHRGGINSPLHF. CDR3 bases: TGTGCCAGCAGGGGCCCTTCCCACAGGGGCGGGATTAATTCACCCCTCCACTTT. The variable domain in full, completed from reference TRBV25-1 and TRBJ1-6, reads EADIYQTPRYLVIGTGKKITLECSQTMGHDKMYWYQQDPGMELHLIHYSYGVNSTEKGDLSSESTVSRIRTEHFPLTLESARPSHTSQYLCASRGPSHRGGINSPLHFGNGTRLTVT.

The V gene is TRBV21-1, the J gene TRBJ1-5. TRBV21-1 constitutes a pseudogene. The length of the CDR3 is 17 residues. The CDR3 here is CASGTIYREFSNQPQHF. Written as DNA, the CDR3 is TGTGCCAGCGGGACTATATACAGGGAGTTTAGCAATCAGCCCCAGCATTTT.

The chain joins TRBV7-2 to TRBJ1-2, with TRBD1 matching over 8 bases. Germline V lookup: CDR1 SGHTA, CDR2 FQGNSA. With V trimmed by 5 bases and J by 7 bases, 18 bases remained unmatched. The CDR3 is made up of 17 amino acids. The CDR3 reads CASSPSFGQGVLSGYTF. The CDR3 bases are TGTGCCAGCAGCCCCAGCTTTGGACAGGGTGTGCTGTCTGGCTACACCTTC.

As DNA, the CDR3 is TGTGCCAGCAGCTTGGGACTAGCGGGGGGGCAAGAGACCCAGTACTTC. Amino acids: CASSLGLAGGQETQYF. The chain uses TRBV7-2 and TRBJ2-5; 16 bases align to TRBD2. The trim removed 3 bases at V and 2 bases at J, leaving 0 bases unmatched. This CDR3 has 16 amino acids. The germline gives CDR1 SGHTA, CDR2 FQGNSA.

The rearrangement joins TRBV18 to TRBJ2-1; tentatively, D is TRBD2 (6 bases). This CDR3 is built from 17 residues. V was trimmed by 3 bases and J by 1 base, leaving 16 bases between them. From germline, CDR1 is KGHSH and CDR2 LQKENI. CDR3 protein: CASSPFGGIQSYNEQFF. The CDR3, as DNA: TGTGCCAGCTCACCGTTCGGGGGTATTCAATCCTACAATGAGCAGTTCTTC.

The chain links TRBV2 to TRBJ2-1; 7 nucleotides line up with TRBD2. Unmatched junction bases numbered 4, after V lost 1 base and J lost 1 base. The CDR3 sequence is 16 residues long. CDR1 SNHLY and CDR2 FYNNEI come from the germline V gene. The CDR3 spells CASSEGAGVSYNEQFF. In DNA, the CDR3 is TGTGCCAGCAGTGAAGGGGCGGGGGTTTCCTACAATGAGCAGTTCTTC.

This clone is a singleton in its sample. The chain uses TRBV10-3 and TRBJ2-2, with D possibly TRBD1 on 5 matching bases. V lost 6 bases and J 0 bases, leaving 11 bases between the germline ends. This CDR3 region has 15 residues. Germline CDR1 and CDR2: ENHRY and SYGVKD. CDR3 in DNA: TGTGCCATCAGGACAGAGGATTCGAACACCGGGGAGCTGTTTTTT. Translation gives CAIRTEDSNTGELFF.

The rearrangement uses TRBV5-1 and TRBJ2-7; the D gene is possibly TRBD1 (5 bases). This CDR3 comprises 16 residues. V lost 0 bases, J lost 5 bases, and 18 bases lay in between. Per the germline V gene, CDR1 is SGHRS and CDR2 is YFSETQ. The CDR3 loop reads CASSLAPLGAVNEQYF. The CDR3 coding sequence is TGCGCCAGCAGCTTGGCCCCCCTAGGGGCCGTAAACGAGCAGTACTTC.

The V gene is TRBV6-7, the J gene TRBJ2-2, with TRBD1 matching over 7 bases. TRBV6-7 is placed among ORFs of uncertain function. This CDR3 is 20 amino acids long. The J segment lost 3 bases and the V segment lost 0 bases, leaving 16 bases of the junction unmatched. This CDR3 is CASSYSYRDSRGRDTGELFF. The CDR3, as DNA: TGTGCCAGCAGTTACTCGTACCGGGACAGCCGGGGTCGGGACACCGGGGAGCTGTTTTTT.

The chain joins TRBV5-1 to TRBJ1-1; possibly TRBD1 for D (6 bases). CDR3 length equals 15 residues. V lost 0 bases, J lost 6 bases, and 15 bases lay in between. CDR1 and CDR2 (germline): SGHRS, YFSETQ. The CDR3 DNA is TGCGCCAGCAGCTTGGGAGCAGGGGAAAATGCTGAAGCTTTCTTT. The encoded protein is CASSLGAGENAEAFF.

J is TRBJ2-7 and V is TRBV5-4, with TRBD1 matching 7 bases. This CDR3 contains 13 residues. Germline values: CDR1 SGHNT, CDR2 YYREEE (reference sequence). V lost 4 bases to trimming and J lost 5 bases; unmatched junction nucleotides: 6. The CDR3 loop is CASSHDRVHEQYF. As DNA, the CDR3 is TGTGCCAGCAGCCATGACAGGGTTCACGAGCAGTACTTC.

The V and J genes are TRBV5-6 and TRBJ1-5, with D unresolved. Germline V gene sequence: CDR1 SGHDT, CDR2 YYEEEE. The CDR3 consists of 12 residues. Trimming left V 3 bases short and J 4 bases short, with 5 bases between. The CDR3 region has the DNA TGTGCCAGCAGCTACTGGAATCAGCCCCAGCATTTT. Protein product: CASSYWNQPQHF.

This clone has just a few counts. A junction end diverges from the germline sequence, so it may reflect a read error. The chain has TRBV6-6 and TRBJ1-5; 7 bases map to TRBD1. Germline CDR1 MNHNY, CDR2 SVGAGI (reference sequence). There are 13 residues in the CDR3. CDR3 sequence (DNA): TGTGCCAGCAGACCCACAGGGGCCGATGGCAAATTTTTT. Its translation is CASRPTGADGKFF.

J is TRBJ2-5 and V is TRBV14; TRBD2 might be the D (6 bases). The V gene lost 6 bases and the J gene lost 3 bases, with 11 bases spanning the gap. CDR3 length: 13 residues. From germline, CDR1 is SGHDN and CDR2 FVKESK. The CDR3 loop reads CASRRGMEETQYF. The DNA for the CDR3 is TGTGCCAGCAGACGGGGGATGGAAGAGACCCAGTACTTC.

The chain links TRBV25-1 to TRBJ1-2; 8 nucleotides match TRBD1. After removal of 4 bases from V and 8 bases from J, the junction contained 6 bases not matched to a gene. The germline V gene encodes CDR1 MGHDK and CDR2 SYGVNS. The CDR3 is made up of 13 amino acids. CDR3 protein: CASSAWTGFGYTF. The CDR3 nucleotides are TGTGCCAGCAGTGCTTGGACAGGGTTCGGCTACACCTTC.

The CDR3 reads CASRQTSGNTGELFF. CDR3 coding DNA: TGCGCCAGCCGACAAACTAGCGGGAACACCGGGGAGCTGTTTTTT. The chain carries TRBV5-1 and TRBJ2-2, with 8 bases aligning to TRBD2. Losses at the gene ends were 7 bases for V and 1 base for J; bases not matched to a gene: 6. Per the germline V gene, CDR1 is SGHRS and CDR2 is YFSETQ. The length of the CDR3 is 15 residues.

With regard to this clone: Mismatch with germline at one junction end may stem from a read error. The same CDR3 also results from other DNA sequences found in this sample. The chain carries TRBV7-3 and TRBJ2-7, with TRBD2 identical over 10 bases. CDR3 size: 15 residues. Germline loops: CDR1 SGHTA, CDR2 FQGTGA. The CDR3 DNA sequence: TGTGCCAGTAGCTTATCTAGCGGGAGCTCCTACGAGCAGTACTTC. Its protein product is CASSLSSGSSYEQYF.

The J gene is TRBJ2-1, the V gene TRBV30, with TRBD1 matching over 7 bases. Losses at the gene ends were 0 bases for V and 3 bases for J; bases not matched to a gene: 11. The CDR3 is made up of 17 amino acids. Germline-derived CDR1 and CDR2 are GTSNPN and SVGIG (reference sequence). As DNA, the CDR3 is TGTGCCTGGAGTGTACGAGGGGGCCTACCCCACTACAATGAGCAGTTCTTC. Translating it yields CAWSVRGGLPHYNEQFF.

This chain links TRBV30 with TRBJ2-7, with TRBD2 identical over 11 bases. The length of the CDR3 is 16 residues. Germline CDR1 GTSNPN, CDR2 SVGIG (reference sequence). Trimming took 7 bases from V and 0 from J; bases not matched to a gene: 11. This chain's CDR3 is CAFRLPGLAASYEQYF. The CDR3 nucleotides read TGTGCCTTCAGACTCCCGGGACTAGCGGCCTCCTACGAGCAGTACTTC.

The chain couples TRBV28 to TRBJ2-2, with D perhaps TRBD2 (5 bases). This CDR3 region has 14 residues. CDR1 and CDR2 (germline): MDHEN, SYDVKM. V lost 8 bases and J lost 6, with 16 bases in between. The CDR3 loop reads CASGRSGRSGELFF. The DNA for the CDR3 is TGTGCCAGCGGAAGGTCTGGGAGATCCGGGGAGCTGTTTTTT.

The chain combines TRBV19 with TRBJ2-3, with TRBD1 matching 9 bases. V was pared by 5 bases and J by 0 bases, with 6 bases of the junction left unmatched. This CDR3 region has 16 residues. CDR1 is LNHDA, CDR2 SQIVND, per germline (reference sequence). As DNA, the CDR3 is TGTGCCAGTAGTGCGATCGGACAGGGGAGCACAGATACGCAGTATTTT. Translation: CASSAIGQGSTDTQYF. Variable domain in full (rest from reference TRBV19 and TRBJ2-3): DGGITQSPKYLFRKEGQNVTLSCEQNLNHDAMYWYRQDPGQGLRLIYYSQIVNDFQKGDIAEGYSVSREKKESFPLTVTSAQKNPTAFYLCASSAIGQGSTDTQYFGPGTRLTVL.